This T cell receptor beta chain was documented in a study of cytomegalovirus exposure and HLA in healthy donors. Background on the study: Counted in an early data release were about 85 million unique TCRs from HLA-typed donors.

Broader study findings: For most TCR sequences rarity was the rule, although some public TCRs occurred in many donors. Fewer N-insertions than the approximately 700-donor mean were reportedly shown by an Asian-associated ancestry cluster in a later analysis.

The CDR3 runs to 13 residues. Germline trimming cut 5 bases from V and 5 bases from J; bases unmatched to any gene: 5. Per the germline V gene, CDR1 is LNHDA and CDR2 is SQIVND (reference sequence). The PCR used 60 Vbeta and 13 Jbeta primers. Original data processing: Later reanalysis found roughly 80 million unique TCR beta chains, around 10 million of them shared. Sequencing was performed with immunoSEQ multiplex PCR; in TCRdb, only in-frame clones are kept and a portion is missing. From that table come the V and J calls and clone size; the DNA was used to work out D and trimming. The sample contains more than 100,000 clones, 60% to 80% of which appear only once. For this clone: Its specificity is not known.

The chain is built from TRBV19 and TRBJ1-1, with 7 bases matching TRBD1. Sequencing was performed on PBMCs. This sequence was found in a male donor in good health and CMV-seronegative. CDR3 region: CASSPTGRTEAFF. The CDR3 nucleotides are TGTGCCAGTAGTCCGACAGGGAGGACTGAAGCTTTCTTT.